This T cell receptor (beta chain) stems from a study of post-analysis software for immune sequencing data. Regarding the study as a whole: For normalized Chao1 diversity, multiple sclerosis patients scored significantly lower than controls did. Roughly 5 TRBV segments, TRBV5-6, TRBV5-1 and TRBV20-1 among them, were found more frequent in patients than controls.

The TCR beta cDNA libraries contained unique molecular identifiers. In TCRdb, the PCR reads were re-called with MiXCR into one record per CDR3 protein. The sample lists hundreds of thousands of distinct CDR3 sequences, approximately 60% seen once, with approximately 11% in the top ten. Notes on this clonotype: The antigen is unknown. At one end, the junction sequence differs from germline, possibly due to a read error.

This CDR3 has 15 residues. The rearrangement joins TRBV12-3 or TRBV12-4 to TRBJ2-3, with D perhaps matching TRBD1 or TRBD2 (5 bases each). The clonotype originates from a girl aged 2 to 10 with multiple sclerosis. Sequencing was performed on blood. The CDR3 nucleotides read TGTGCCAGCAGCAGCCAACTAGGGTCCACAGGTACGCAGTATTTT. Residues: CASSSQLGSTGTQYF.